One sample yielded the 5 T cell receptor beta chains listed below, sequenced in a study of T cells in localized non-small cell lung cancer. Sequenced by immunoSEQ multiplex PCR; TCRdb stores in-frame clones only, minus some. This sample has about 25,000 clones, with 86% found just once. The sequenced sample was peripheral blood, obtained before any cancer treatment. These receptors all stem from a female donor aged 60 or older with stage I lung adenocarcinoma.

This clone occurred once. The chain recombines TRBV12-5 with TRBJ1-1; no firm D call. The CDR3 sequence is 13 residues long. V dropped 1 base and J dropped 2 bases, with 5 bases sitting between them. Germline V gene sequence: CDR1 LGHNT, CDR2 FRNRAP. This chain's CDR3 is CASGLGPNTEAFF. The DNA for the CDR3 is TGTGCTAGTGGTTTGGGACCTAACACTGAAGCTTTCTTT.

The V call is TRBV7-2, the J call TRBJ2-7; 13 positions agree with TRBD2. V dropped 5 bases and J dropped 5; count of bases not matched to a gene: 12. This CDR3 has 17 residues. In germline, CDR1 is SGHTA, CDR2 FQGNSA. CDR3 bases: TGTGCCAGCAGCCCCGGATGGACTAGCGGGAGACCGGACGAGCAGTACTTC. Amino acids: CASSPGWTSGRPDEQYF.

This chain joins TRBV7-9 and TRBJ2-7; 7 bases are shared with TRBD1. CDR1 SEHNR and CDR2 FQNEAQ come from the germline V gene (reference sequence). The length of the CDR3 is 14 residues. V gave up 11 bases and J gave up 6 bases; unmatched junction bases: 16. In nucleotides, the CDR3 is TGTGCCGGTAGCAGTCAGGGGGAGTCCCCCGAGCAGTACTTC. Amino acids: CAGSSQGESPEQYF.

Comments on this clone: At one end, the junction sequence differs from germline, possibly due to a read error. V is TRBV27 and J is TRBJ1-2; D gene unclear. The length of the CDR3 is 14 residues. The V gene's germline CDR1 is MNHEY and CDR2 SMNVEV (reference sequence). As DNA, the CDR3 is TGTGCCAGCAGCTCCGGCAGGTTCTCAATCTCTCTCTCCTTC. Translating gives CASSSGRFSISLSF.

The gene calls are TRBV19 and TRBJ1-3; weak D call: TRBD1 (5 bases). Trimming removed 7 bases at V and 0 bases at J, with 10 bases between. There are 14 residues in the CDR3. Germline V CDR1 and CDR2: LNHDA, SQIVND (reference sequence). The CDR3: CASKDRSSGNTIYF. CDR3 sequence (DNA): TGTGCCAGTAAAGACAGAAGCTCTGGAAACACCATATATTTT.